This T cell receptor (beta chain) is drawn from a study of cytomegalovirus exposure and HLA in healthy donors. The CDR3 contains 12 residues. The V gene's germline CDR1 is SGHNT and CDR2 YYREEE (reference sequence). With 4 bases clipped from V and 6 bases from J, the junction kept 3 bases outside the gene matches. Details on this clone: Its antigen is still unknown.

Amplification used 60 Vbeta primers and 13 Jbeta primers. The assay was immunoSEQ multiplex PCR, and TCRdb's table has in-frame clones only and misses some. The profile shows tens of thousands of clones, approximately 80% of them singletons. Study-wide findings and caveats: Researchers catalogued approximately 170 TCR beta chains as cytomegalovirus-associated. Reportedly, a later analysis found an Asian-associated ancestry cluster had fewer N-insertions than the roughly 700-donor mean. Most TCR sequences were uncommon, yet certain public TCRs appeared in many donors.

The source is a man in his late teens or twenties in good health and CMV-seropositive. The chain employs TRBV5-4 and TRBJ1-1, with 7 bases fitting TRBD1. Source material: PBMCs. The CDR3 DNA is TGTGCCAGCAGCCGTACAGGGGCTGAAGCTTTCTTT. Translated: CASSRTGAEAFF.